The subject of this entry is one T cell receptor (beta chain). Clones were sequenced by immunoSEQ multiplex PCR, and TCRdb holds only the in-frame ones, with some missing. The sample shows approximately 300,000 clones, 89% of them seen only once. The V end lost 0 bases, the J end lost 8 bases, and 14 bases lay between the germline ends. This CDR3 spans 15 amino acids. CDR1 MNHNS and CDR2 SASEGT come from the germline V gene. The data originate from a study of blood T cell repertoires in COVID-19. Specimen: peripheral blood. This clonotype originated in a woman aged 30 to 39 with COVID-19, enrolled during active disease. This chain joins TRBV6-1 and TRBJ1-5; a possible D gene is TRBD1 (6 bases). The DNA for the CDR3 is TGTGCCAGCAGTGAAGCGAACACAGGGAACAAGCCCCAGCATTTT. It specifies CASSEANTGNKPQHF.